This entry is about one TCR beta chain. Its specificity is unknown. The data were taken from a study of cytomegalovirus exposure and HLA in healthy donors. Study-level points and caveats: Presence/absence results assume similar sequencing depth per donor, which may not hold.

Vbeta (60) and Jbeta (13) primers were used in the PCR. Produced via immunoSEQ multiplex PCR; TCRdb's table is partial and in-frame only. Of about 150,000 clones in the sample, 80% to 90% were seen once. Germline values: CDR1 LGHNT, CDR2 FRNRAP. Deletions cut 7 bases from V and 1 base from J, with 10 bases between. This CDR3 spans 13 amino acids. This chain joins TRBV12-5 and TRBJ1-1, with a possible D match to TRBD1 (6 bases). Sequenced input: PBMCs. This receptor was taken from a man between 18 and 35 years old in good health and CMV-seronegative. CDR3 bases: TGTGCTAGTGCCCCGACAGGGAACACTGAAGCTTTCTTT. The encoded protein is CASAPTGNTEAFF.